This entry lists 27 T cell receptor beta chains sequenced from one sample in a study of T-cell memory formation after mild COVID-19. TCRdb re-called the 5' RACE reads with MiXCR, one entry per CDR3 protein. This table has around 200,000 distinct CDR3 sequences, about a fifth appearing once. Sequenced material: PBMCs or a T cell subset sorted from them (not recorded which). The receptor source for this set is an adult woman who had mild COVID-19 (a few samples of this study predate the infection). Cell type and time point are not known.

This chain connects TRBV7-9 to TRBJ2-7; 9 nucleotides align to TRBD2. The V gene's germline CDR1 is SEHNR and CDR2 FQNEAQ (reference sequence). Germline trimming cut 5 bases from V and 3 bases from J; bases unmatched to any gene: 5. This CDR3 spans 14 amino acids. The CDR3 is CASSGREGYYEQYF. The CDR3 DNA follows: TGTGCCAGCAGCGGGCGGGAGGGCTACTACGAGCAGTACTTC. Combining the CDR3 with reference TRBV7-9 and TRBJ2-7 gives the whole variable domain DTGVSQNPRHKITKRGQNVTFRCDPISEHNRLYWYRQTLGQGPEFLTYFQNEAQLEKSRLLSDRFSAERPKGSFSTLEIQRTEQGDSAMYLCASSGREGYYEQYFGPGTRLTVT.

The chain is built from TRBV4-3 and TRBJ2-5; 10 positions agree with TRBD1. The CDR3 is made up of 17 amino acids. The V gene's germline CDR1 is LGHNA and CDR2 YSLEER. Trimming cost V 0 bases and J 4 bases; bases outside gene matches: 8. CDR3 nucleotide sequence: TGCGCCAGCAGCCAAGATGTGGGGACAGGGGATCTAGAGACCCAGTACTTC. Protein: CASSQDVGTGDLETQYF.

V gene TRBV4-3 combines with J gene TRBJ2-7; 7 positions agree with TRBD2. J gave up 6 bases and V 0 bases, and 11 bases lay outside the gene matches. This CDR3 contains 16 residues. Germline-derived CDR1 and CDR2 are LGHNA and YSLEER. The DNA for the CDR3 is TGCGCCAGCAGCCAAGATCAGGACGGGAGGTTAAGCGAGCAGTACTTC. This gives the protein CASSQDQDGRLSEQYF.

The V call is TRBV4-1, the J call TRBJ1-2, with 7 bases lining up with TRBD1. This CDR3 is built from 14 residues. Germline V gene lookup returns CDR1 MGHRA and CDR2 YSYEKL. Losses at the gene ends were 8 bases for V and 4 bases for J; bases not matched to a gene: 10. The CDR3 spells CASGGDSYFYGYTF. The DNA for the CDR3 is TGCGCCAGCGGGGGGGACAGTTATTTCTATGGCTACACCTTC.

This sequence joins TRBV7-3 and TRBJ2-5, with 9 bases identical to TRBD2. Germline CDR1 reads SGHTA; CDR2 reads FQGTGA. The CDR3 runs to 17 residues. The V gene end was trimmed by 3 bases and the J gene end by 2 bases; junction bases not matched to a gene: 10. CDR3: CASSFEGAGGPQETQYF. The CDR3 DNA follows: TGTGCCAGCAGCTTTGAAGGCGCGGGGGGGCCTCAAGAGACCCAGTACTTC.

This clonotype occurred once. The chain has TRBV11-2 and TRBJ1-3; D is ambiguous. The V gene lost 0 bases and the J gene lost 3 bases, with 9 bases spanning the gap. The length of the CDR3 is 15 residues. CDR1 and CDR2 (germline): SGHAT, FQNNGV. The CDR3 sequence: CASSLESGIGNTIYF. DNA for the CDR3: TGTGCCAGCAGCTTAGAGTCGGGGATTGGAAACACCATATATTTT.

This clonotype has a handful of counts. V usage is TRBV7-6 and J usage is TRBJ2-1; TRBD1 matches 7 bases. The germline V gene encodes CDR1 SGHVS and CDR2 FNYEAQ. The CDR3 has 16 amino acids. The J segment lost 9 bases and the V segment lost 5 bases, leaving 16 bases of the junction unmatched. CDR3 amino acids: CASSRSVDRDSTEQFF. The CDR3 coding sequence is TGTGCCAGCAGCCGAAGCGTAGACAGGGATTCCACTGAGCAGTTCTTC.

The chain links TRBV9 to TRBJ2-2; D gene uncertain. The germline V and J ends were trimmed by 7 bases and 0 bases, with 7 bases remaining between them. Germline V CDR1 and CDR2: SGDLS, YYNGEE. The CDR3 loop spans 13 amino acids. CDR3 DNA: TGTGCCAGCGCCCCCTCGAACACCGGGGAGCTGTTTTTT. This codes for CASAPSNTGELFF.

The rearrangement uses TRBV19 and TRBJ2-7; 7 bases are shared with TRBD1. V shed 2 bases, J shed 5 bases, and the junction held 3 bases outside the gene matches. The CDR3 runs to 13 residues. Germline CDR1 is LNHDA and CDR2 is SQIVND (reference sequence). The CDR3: CASSIRGQDEQYF. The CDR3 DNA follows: TGTGCCAGTAGTATAAGGGGGCAGGACGAGCAGTACTTC.

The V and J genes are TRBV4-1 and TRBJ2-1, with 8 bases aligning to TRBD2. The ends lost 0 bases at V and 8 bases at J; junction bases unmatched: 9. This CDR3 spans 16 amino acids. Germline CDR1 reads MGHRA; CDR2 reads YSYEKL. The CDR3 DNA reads TGCGCCAGCAGCCAAGAACTGACGGGAGGGGGGTATGAGCAGTTCTTC. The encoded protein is CASSQELTGGGYEQFF.

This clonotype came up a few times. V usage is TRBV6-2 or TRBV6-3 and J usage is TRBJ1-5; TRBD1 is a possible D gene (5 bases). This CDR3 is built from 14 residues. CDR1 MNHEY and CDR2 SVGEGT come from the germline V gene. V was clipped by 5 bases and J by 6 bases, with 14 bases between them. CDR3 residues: CASSRDSGSQPQHF. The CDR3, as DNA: TGTGCCAGCAGTCGGGACTCGGGGAGTCAGCCCCAGCATTTT.

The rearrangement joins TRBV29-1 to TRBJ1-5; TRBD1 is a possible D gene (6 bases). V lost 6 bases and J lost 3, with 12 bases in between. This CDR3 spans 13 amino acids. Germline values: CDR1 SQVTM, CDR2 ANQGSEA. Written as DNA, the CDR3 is TGCAGCGTCACCAGGGGCTACAATCAGCCCCAGCATTTT. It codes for CSVTRGYNQPQHF.

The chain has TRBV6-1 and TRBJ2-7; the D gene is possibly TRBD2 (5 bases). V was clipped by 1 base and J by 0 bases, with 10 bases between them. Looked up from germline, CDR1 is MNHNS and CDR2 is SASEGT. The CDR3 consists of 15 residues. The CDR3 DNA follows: TGTGCCAGCAGTGAAGAAGTGGGGAGCTCCTACGAGCAGTACTTC. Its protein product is CASSEEVGSSYEQYF.

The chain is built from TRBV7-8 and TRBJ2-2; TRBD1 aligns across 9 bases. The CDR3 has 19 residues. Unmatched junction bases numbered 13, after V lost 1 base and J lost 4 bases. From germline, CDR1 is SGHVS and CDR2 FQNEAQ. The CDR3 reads CASSLVVTNRGQGTGELFF. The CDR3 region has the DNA TGTGCCAGCAGCTTAGTCGTAACTAACAGGGGGCAGGGCACCGGGGAGCTGTTTTTT.

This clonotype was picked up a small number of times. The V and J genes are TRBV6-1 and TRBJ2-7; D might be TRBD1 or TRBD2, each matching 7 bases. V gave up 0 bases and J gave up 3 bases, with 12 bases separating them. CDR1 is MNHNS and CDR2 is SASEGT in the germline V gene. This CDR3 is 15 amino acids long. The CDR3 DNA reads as TGTGCCAGCAGTGAAGCGACAGGGAGGGACTACGAGCAGTACTTC. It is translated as CASSEATGRDYEQYF.

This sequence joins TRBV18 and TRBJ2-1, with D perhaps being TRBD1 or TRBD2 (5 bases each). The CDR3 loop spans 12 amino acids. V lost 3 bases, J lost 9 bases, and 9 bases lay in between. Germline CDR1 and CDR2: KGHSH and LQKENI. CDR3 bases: TGTGCCAGCTCACCTCCGGGACGTGAGCAGTTCTTC. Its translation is CASSPPGREQFF.

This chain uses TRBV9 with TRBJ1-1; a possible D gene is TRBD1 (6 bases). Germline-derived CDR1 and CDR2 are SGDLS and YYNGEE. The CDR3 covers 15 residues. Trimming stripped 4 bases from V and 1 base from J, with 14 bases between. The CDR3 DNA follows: TGTGCCAGCAGCCCAATGGGGGGGCAGAACACTGAAGCTTTCTTT. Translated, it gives CASSPMGGQNTEAFF.

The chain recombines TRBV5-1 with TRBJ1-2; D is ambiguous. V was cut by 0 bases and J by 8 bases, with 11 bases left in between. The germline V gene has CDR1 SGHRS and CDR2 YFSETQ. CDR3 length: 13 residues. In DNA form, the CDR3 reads TGCGCCAGCAGCTTGGAAACAGTAGTAGGCTACACCTTC. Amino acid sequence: CASSLETVVGYTF.

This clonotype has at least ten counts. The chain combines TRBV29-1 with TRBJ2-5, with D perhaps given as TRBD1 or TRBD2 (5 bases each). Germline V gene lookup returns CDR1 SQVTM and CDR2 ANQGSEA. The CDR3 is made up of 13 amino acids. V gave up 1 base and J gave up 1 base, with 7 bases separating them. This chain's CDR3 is CSVEVGVQETQYF. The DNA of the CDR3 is TGCAGCGTTGAAGTGGGGGTCCAAGAGACCCAGTACTTC.

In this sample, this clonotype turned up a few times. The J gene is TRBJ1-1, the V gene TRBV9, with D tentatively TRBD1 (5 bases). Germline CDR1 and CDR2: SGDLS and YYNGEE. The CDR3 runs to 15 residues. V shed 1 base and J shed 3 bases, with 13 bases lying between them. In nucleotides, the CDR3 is TGTGCCAGCAGCGTATGGGGGTCTGCAGACACTGAAGCTTTCTTT. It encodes CASSVWGSADTEAFF.

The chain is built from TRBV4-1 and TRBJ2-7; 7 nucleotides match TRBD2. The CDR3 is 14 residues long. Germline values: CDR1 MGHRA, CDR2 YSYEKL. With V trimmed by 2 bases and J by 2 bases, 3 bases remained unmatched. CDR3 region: CASSQRGGTYEQYF. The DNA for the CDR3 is TGCGCCAGCAGCCAAAGGGGAGGGACCTACGAGCAGTACTTC.

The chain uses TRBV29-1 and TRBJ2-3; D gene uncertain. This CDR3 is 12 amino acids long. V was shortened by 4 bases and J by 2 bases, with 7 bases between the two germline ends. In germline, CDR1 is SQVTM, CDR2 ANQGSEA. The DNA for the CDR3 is TGCAGCGTTGGCCAGATCACAGATACGCAGTATTTT. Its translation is CSVGQITDTQYF.

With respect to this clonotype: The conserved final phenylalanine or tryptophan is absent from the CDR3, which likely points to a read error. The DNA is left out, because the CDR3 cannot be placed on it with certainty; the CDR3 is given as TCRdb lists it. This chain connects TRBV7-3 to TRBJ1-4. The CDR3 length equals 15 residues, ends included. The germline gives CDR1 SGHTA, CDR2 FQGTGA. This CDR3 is CASSSSGGFPPRDTH.

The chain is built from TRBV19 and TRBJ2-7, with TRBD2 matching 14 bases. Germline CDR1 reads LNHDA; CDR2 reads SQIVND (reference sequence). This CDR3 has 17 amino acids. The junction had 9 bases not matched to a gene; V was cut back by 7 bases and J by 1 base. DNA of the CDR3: TGTGCCAGTAAATCGACTAGCGGGAGGGCCGGGTCCTACGAGCAGTACTTC. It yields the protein CASKSTSGRAGSYEQYF.

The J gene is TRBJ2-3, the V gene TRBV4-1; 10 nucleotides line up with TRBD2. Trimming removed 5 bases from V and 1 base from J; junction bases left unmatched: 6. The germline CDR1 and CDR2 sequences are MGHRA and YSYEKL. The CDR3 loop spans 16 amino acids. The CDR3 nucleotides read TGCGCCAGCAGCGGTAGCGGGGGGCAAGGCACAGATACGCAGTATTTT. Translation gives CASSGSGGQGTDTQYF.

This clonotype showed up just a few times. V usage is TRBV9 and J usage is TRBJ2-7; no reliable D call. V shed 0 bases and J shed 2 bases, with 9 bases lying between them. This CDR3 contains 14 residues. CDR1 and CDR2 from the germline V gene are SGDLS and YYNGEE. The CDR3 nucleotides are TGTGCCAGCAGCGTAGGAGGTACCCCCTACGAGCAGTACTTC. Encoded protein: CASSVGGTPYEQYF.

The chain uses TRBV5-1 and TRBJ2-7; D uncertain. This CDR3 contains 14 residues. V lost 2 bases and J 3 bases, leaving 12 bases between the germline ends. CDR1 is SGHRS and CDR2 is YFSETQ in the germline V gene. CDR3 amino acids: CASSFGWGGYEQYF. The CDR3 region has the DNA TGCGCCAGCAGCTTTGGGTGGGGTGGCTACGAGCAGTACTTC.